The 29 T cell receptor beta chains reported below all come from one sample, sequenced in a study of graft-versus-host responses after intestinal transplantation. Data came from immunoSEQ multiplex PCR; TCRdb stores just in-frame clones and leaves some out. Counted here are 35,000 to 40,000 clones, around 90% occurring once; the ten biggest clones make up approximately 18%. Intraepithelial and lamina propria lymphocytes were isolated from graft specimens. Source: ileum tissue, taken around 200 days after intestinal transplant. The receptors were gathered from a human patient who received an intestinal transplant, so some T cells may come from the graft donor.

The rearrangement links TRBV7-3 to TRBJ2-3; 9 positions match TRBD2. In germline, CDR1 is SGHTA, CDR2 FQGTGA. The CDR3 covers 14 residues. V was pared by 5 bases and J by 6 bases, with 6 bases of the junction left unmatched. The CDR3 sequence: CASSISGSRDTQYF. Here the CDR3 DNA reads TGTGCCAGCAGCATTAGCGGGAGCAGGGATACGCAGTATTTT.

The chain recombines TRBV5-1 with TRBJ2-5, with 8 bases identical to TRBD1. Germline loops: CDR1 SGHRS, CDR2 YFSETQ. The CDR3 has 14 amino acids. V trimming: 4 bases; J trimming: 5 bases; junction bases outside the gene matches: 7. In nucleotides, the CDR3 is TGCGCCAGCAGCACTTCAGGGGGCAGGGAGACCCAGTACTTC. It codes for CASSTSGGRETQYF.

The chain is built from TRBV28 and TRBJ1-2; D ambiguous. V lost 3 bases and J lost 8, with 16 bases in between. The CDR3 contains 14 residues. Germline V CDR1 and CDR2: MDHEN, SYDVKM. CDR3 loop: CASSFWGIGGGYTF. CDR3 in DNA: TGTGCCAGCAGTTTTTGGGGAATAGGAGGGGGCTACACCTTC.

This clone turned up a few times. The chain uses TRBV29-1 and TRBJ1-2, with D maybe TRBD1 (5 bases). This CDR3 is built from 13 residues. Germline values: CDR1 SQVTM, CDR2 ANQGSEA. V was shortened by 3 bases and J by 3 bases, with 11 bases between the two germline ends. The chain's CDR3 is CSVDRDSYYGYTF. The CDR3, as DNA: TGCAGCGTTGACAGAGACAGCTACTATGGCTACACCTTC.

V is TRBV4-1 and J is TRBJ1-1; TRBD1 agrees at 7 bases. The CDR3 length is 15 residues. The V segment lost 1 base and the J segment 7 bases; nucleotides outside the gene matches: 9. The V gene's germline CDR1 is MGHRA and CDR2 YSYEKL. The CDR3 protein is CASSQVGPGQVEAFF. CDR3 coding DNA: TGCGCCAGCAGCCAAGTCGGTCCCGGACAGGTTGAAGCTTTCTTT.

The J gene is TRBJ2-1, the V gene TRBV9, with 8 nucleotides matching TRBD2. Germline CDR1 and CDR2: SGDLS and YYNGEE. Germline trimming cut 4 bases from V and 1 base from J; bases unmatched to any gene: 10. The CDR3 totals 17 residues. The CDR3, as DNA: TGTGCCAGCAGCCCGACCACACTAGCGGAATCCTACAATGAGCAGTTCTTC. This sequence encodes CASSPTTLAESYNEQFF.

V usage is TRBV18 and J usage is TRBJ2-5; 12 bases line up with TRBD2. V shed 4 bases and J 2 bases; nucleotides not matched to a gene: 2. The length of the CDR3 is 15 residues. Germline V CDR1 and CDR2: KGHSH, LQKENI. The CDR3 nucleotides read TGTGCCAGCTCACGAGGACTAGCGGGGCAAGAGACCCAGTACTTC. It specifies CASSRGLAGQETQYF.

The chain carries TRBV19 and TRBJ2-7, with D perhaps assigned TRBD1 or TRBD2 (5 bases each). V lost 5 bases to trimming and J lost 6 bases, with 17 bases between them. Per the germline V gene, CDR1 is LNHDA and CDR2 is SQIVND (reference sequence). The CDR3 extends over 14 amino acids. This CDR3 is CASSPKGYRGEQYF. CDR3 bases: TGTGCCAGTAGTCCTAAGGGGTACCGGGGCGAGCAGTACTTC.

This clone was seen a handful of times. This chain links TRBV2 with TRBJ2-7; D call uncertain. Trimming took 5 bases from V and 2 from J, leaving 13 bases between them. The CDR3 runs to 14 residues. The germline V gene encodes CDR1 SNHLY and CDR2 FYNNEI. The CDR3 DNA follows: TGTGCCAGCAGTCGGGCAGTTTCCACCTACGAGCAGTACTTC. Translated: CASSRAVSTYEQYF.

V gene TRBV30 combines with J gene TRBJ2-4, with 8 bases matching TRBD2. Germline CDR1 reads GTSNPN; CDR2 reads SVGIG (reference sequence). The V gene end was trimmed by 0 bases and the J gene end by 3 bases; junction bases not matched to a gene: 1. The CDR3 totals 14 residues. The CDR3 DNA follows: TGTGCCTGGAGTGTAAGCGGGGGCAAAAACATTCAGTACTTC. Translating gives CAWSVSGGKNIQYF.

This sequence joins TRBV30 and TRBJ2-7, with D possibly TRBD2 on 6 matching bases. The CDR3 is made up of 12 amino acids. Germline V gene data show CDR1 as GTSNPN and CDR2 as SVGIG (reference sequence). Trimming removed 0 bases from V and 6 bases from J, with 9 bases in between. The CDR3 spells CAWSVGEVEQYF. CDR3 nucleotides: TGTGCCTGGAGTGTTGGGGAGGTCGAGCAGTACTTC.

This chain joins TRBV27 and TRBJ2-7; D is unresolved. CDR3 size: 13 residues. Trimming left V 3 bases short and J 6 bases short, with 12 bases between. The germline V gene encodes CDR1 MNHEY and CDR2 SMNVEV (reference sequence). For the CDR3, the DNA is TGTGCCAGCAGTTTGAGTAGCTTCCGCGAGCAGTACTTC. Translating it yields CASSLSSFREQYF.

This clone is medium-sized. The chain uses TRBV28 and TRBJ1-6; D is undetermined. The V gene's germline CDR1 is MDHEN and CDR2 SYDVKM. The CDR3 runs to 16 residues. Trimming stripped 5 bases from V and 1 base from J, with 12 bases between. The CDR3 DNA reads TGTGCCAGCAGTACTTTGCCCTTGTCCTATAATTCACCCCTCCACTTT. Translating gives CASSTLPLSYNSPLHF.

The chain carries TRBV6-5 and TRBJ2-7; either TRBD1 or TRBD2 may fit D (6 bases each). V was trimmed by 2 bases and J by 5 bases, leaving 16 bases between them. This CDR3 comprises 15 residues. Germline assignment: CDR1 MNHEY and CDR2 SVGAGI. This chain's CDR3 is CASSYETRGGNEQYF. CDR3 coding DNA: TGTGCCAGCAGTTACGAAACACGAGGGGGGAACGAGCAGTACTTC.

The chain has TRBV2 and TRBJ2-1; TRBD1 or TRBD2 may be the D gene (5 bases each). The V end lost 1 base, the J end lost 14 bases, and 15 bases lay between the germline ends. This CDR3 is built from 13 residues. Germline values: CDR1 SNHLY, CDR2 FYNNEI. This CDR3 is CASSEGTGRFKFF. DNA for the CDR3: TGTGCCAGCAGTGAAGGGACGGGACGATTCAAGTTCTTC.

This clone has only a few counts. CDR3: CASSSGPRYEQYF. CDR3 bases: TGTGCCAGCAGCTCGGGGCCTAGGTACGAGCAGTACTTC. This chain uses TRBV6-6 with TRBJ2-7; either TRBD1 or TRBD2 may fit D (5 bases each). The CDR3 contains 13 residues. CDR1 and CDR2 (germline): MNHNY, SVGAGI (reference sequence). V was trimmed by 6 bases and J by 4 bases, leaving 13 bases between them.

The chain joins TRBV10-2 to TRBJ1-4; 8 nucleotides align to TRBD1. Germline values: CDR1 WSHSY, CDR2 SAAADI. The CDR3 is 16 residues long. The ends lost 6 bases at V and 2 bases at J; junction bases unmatched: 8. DNA for the CDR3: TGCGCCAGCAGGGGCAGGGGGCGGACTACTAATGAAAAACTGTTTTTT. Protein sequence: CASRGRGRTTNEKLFF.

The V and J genes are TRBV4-1 and TRBJ2-7, with D tentatively TRBD1 (6 bases). CDR3 length: 17 amino acids. V lost 3 bases and J 3 bases, leaving 21 bases between the germline ends. Per germline, CDR1 MGHRA and CDR2 YSYEKL. The CDR3 DNA sequence: TGCGCCAGCAGCCACAGAGGTTCAGGGGCGACCTTCTACGAGCAGTACTTC. Protein: CASSHRGSGATFYEQYF.

CDR3 nucleotides: TGTGCCAGCAGCCCGGACAGGGGCCGAGACGGGGAGCTGTTTTTT. It is translated as CASSPDRGRDGELFF. The genes are TRBV14 and TRBJ2-2; 9 nucleotides align to TRBD1. Unmatched junction bases numbered 7, after V lost 4 bases and J lost 7 bases. The CDR3 contains 15 residues. Germline V gives CDR1 SGHDN, CDR2 FVKESK.

The chain combines TRBV7-8 with TRBJ1-2, with D unresolved. Germline-derived CDR1 and CDR2 are SGHVS and FQNEAQ. This CDR3 is built from 15 residues. V lost 1 base and J 6 bases, leaving 15 bases between the germline ends. CDR3 bases: TGTGCCAGCAGCTTAGGAATCGCATTTGAGAATGGCTACACCTTC. It codes for CASSLGIAFENGYTF.

The V and J genes are TRBV5-4 and TRBJ2-5; the match to TRBD2 covers 7 bases. This CDR3 is 14 amino acids long. Germline trimming cut 2 bases from V and 5 bases from J; bases unmatched to any gene: 6. Germline lookup yields CDR1 SGHNT and CDR2 YYREEE (reference sequence). CDR3 amino acids: CASSFGGSEETQYF. CDR3 bases: TGTGCCAGCAGCTTCGGCGGGAGCGAGGAGACCCAGTACTTC.

The gene calls are TRBV27 and TRBJ2-1; 14 bases line up with TRBD2. Germline V gene sequence: CDR1 MNHEY, CDR2 SMNVEV (reference sequence). This CDR3 contains 16 residues. V lost 4 bases and J lost 6; bases outside the gene matches: 5. The CDR3 is CASSSRLAGGVNEQFF. The CDR3 coding sequence is TGTGCCAGCAGTTCCCGACTAGCGGGGGGGGTCAATGAGCAGTTCTTC.

The gene calls are TRBV29-1 and TRBJ2-7; 9 bases map to TRBD2. The J segment lost 5 bases and the V segment lost 2 bases, leaving 7 bases of the junction unmatched. Germline CDR1 and CDR2: SQVTM and ANQGSEA. This CDR3 is built from 14 residues. The CDR3 DNA follows: TGCAGCGTTGAAAGTGGGACTAGCTGGGACGAGCAGTACTTC. Translation gives CSVESGTSWDEQYF.

The chain uses TRBV9 and TRBJ2-2; 10 bases agree with TRBD1. The CDR3 runs 19 residues. The germline V gene encodes CDR1 SGDLS and CDR2 YYNGEE. V lost 0 bases to trimming and J lost 1 base; unmatched junction nucleotides: 9. The CDR3 sequence: CASSVGLTGGEGNTGELFF. The CDR3 DNA reads TGTGCCAGCAGCGTAGGATTGACAGGGGGCGAAGGGAACACCGGGGAGCTGTTTTTT.

The rearrangement links TRBV10-3 to TRBJ1-1, with D possibly being TRBD1 (5 bases). This CDR3 is built from 12 residues. Per germline, CDR1 ENHRY and CDR2 SYGVKD. Trimming left V 2 bases short and J 8 bases short, with 9 bases between. CDR3 nucleotide sequence: TGTGCCATCAGTGAGAGGGACGGGGAAGCTTTCTTT. This sequence encodes CAISERDGEAFF.

This clone is a singleton in its sample. Here the CDR3 reads CASSARSGGLSTDTQYF. CDR3 nucleotides: TGTGCCAGCAGCGCCCGCAGCGGGGGCCTTAGCACAGATACGCAGTATTTT. This rearrangement joins TRBV11-3 to TRBJ2-3; 8 nucleotides align to TRBD2. Germline V gene data show CDR1 as SGHNT and CDR2 as YENEEA. Germline trimming cut 5 bases from V and 0 bases from J; bases unmatched to any gene: 10. This CDR3 region has 17 residues.

J is TRBJ1-3 and V is TRBV23-1, with D perhaps matching TRBD1 (5 bases). TRBV23-1 falls under the ORF class, with uncertain function. This CDR3 is built from 14 residues. V lost 6 bases and J 6 bases, leaving 15 bases between the germline ends. Here the CDR3 DNA reads TGCGCCAGCAGCCTGGGGGAGGTGGAAAACACCATATATTTT. Its protein product is CASSLGEVENTIYF.

V and J are TRBV2 and TRBJ2-5; D is unclear. In germline, CDR1 is SNHLY, CDR2 FYNNEI. This CDR3 comprises 11 residues. V shed 11 bases and J shed 7 bases, with 14 bases lying between them. The CDR3 sequence: CAGIEAGTQYF. CDR3 bases: TGTGCCGGCATCGAGGCTGGGACCCAGTACTTC.

The V gene is TRBV7-9, the J gene TRBJ2-5; unclear D gene. The DNA end is a closer match to TRBJ2-7, so the J assignment may be wrong. The CDR3 extends over 12 amino acids. CDR1 SEHNR and CDR2 FQNEAQ come from the germline V gene (reference sequence). CDR3 DNA sequence: TGTGCCAGCAGCTGGGCAGGATACGAGCAGTACTTC. Translation gives CASSWAGYEQYF.